These 17 T cell receptor beta chains originate from one sample sequenced in a study of CD8 T cells in ankylosing spondylitis. Study findings and constraints: It appeared that ankylosing spondylitis blood was characterized by a TCR beta motif of roughly 8 highly homologous variants.

One entry per CDR3 protein, called by TCRdb with MiXCR from the 5' RACE reads. Here the sample spans about 510,000 distinct CDR3 sequences, less than 6% being singletons. For these receptors, no antigen is known. Sequences were obtained from blood, either unsorted or a sorted T cell fraction (not recorded which). The receptor source for this set is a male donor with ankylosing spondylitis.

The rearrangement uses TRBV18 and TRBJ2-1, with D maybe TRBD2 (6 bases). The V and J ends lost 4 bases and 0 bases respectively, with 10 bases between them. The germline gives CDR1 KGHSH, CDR2 LQKENI. The CDR3 consists of 15 residues. CDR3 region: CASSLLAISYNEQFF. The DNA for the CDR3 is TGTGCCAGCTCACTGCTAGCGATCTCCTACAATGAGCAGTTCTTC.

This clonotype was detected many times. V and J are TRBV18 and TRBJ2-2; D unresolved. Between the trimmed V and J ends, which lost 6 bases and 7 bases, there was a span of 18 bases. The CDR3 runs to 15 residues. The germline V gene has CDR1 KGHSH and CDR2 LQKENI. CDR3 DNA: TGTGCCAGCTCGAACGACCAGAGCACAATCGGGGAGCTGTTTTTT. Residues: CASSNDQSTIGELFF.

Ten or more counts support this clonotype. V gene TRBV28 combines with J gene TRBJ1-2; TRBD1 aligns across 8 bases. Losses at the gene ends were 3 bases for V and 5 bases for J; bases not matched to a gene: 11. This CDR3 is 16 amino acids long. Germline V gives CDR1 MDHEN, CDR2 SYDVKM. CDR3 DNA: TGTGCCAGCAGTTTTACCGGACAGGGAAGAGGGTATGGCTACACCTTC. Amino acids: CASSFTGQGRGYGYTF.

There are many counts of this clonotype. The rearrangement uses TRBV5-5 and TRBJ2-3; D may be TRBD2 (6 bases). V was cut by 4 bases and J by 1 base, with 10 bases left in between. CDR1 is SGHKS and CDR2 is YYEKEE in the germline V gene (reference sequence). The CDR3 consists of 14 residues. CDR3 DNA: TGTGCCAGCAGCCCGGGACTTCGCACAGATACGCAGTATTTT. It is translated as CASSPGLRTDTQYF.

This clonotype occurred many times. The chain couples TRBV7-6 to TRBJ2-1; 8 bases align to TRBD1. V shed 1 base and J 2 bases; nucleotides not matched to a gene: 1. Germline V gene sequence: CDR1 SGHVS, CDR2 FNYEAQ. This CDR3 is 15 amino acids long. The CDR3 coding sequence is TGTGCCAGCAGCTTAGGGACAGGGCCCTACAATGAGCAGTTCTTC. Residues: CASSLGTGPYNEQFF.

This clonotype has at least ten counts. The chain carries TRBV5-1 and TRBJ1-4, with no clear D. Germline-derived CDR1 and CDR2 are SGHRS and YFSETQ. The length of the CDR3 is 14 residues. Trimming shortened V by 4 bases and J by 8 bases, and 15 bases separated the two germline ends. Here the CDR3 reads CASSQDGSYEKLFF. The DNA for the CDR3 is TGCGCCAGCAGCCAAGACGGGAGTTACGAAAAACTGTTTTTT.

This clonotype was seen ten or more times. The rearrangement links TRBV10-3 to TRBJ1-1; D unclear. Trimming shortened V by 4 bases and J by 1 base, and 13 bases separated the two germline ends. The CDR3 extends over 15 amino acids. From germline, CDR1 is ENHRY and CDR2 SYGVKD. The CDR3: CAISAVAQANTEAFF. The CDR3 coding sequence is TGTGCCATCAGTGCGGTGGCGCAGGCGAACACTGAAGCTTTCTTT.

This clonotype has at least ten counts. The CDR3 reads CSAYITGSSGTDTQYF. The DNA of the CDR3 is TGCAGTGCTTACATTACGGGTTCATCGGGCACAGATACGCAGTATTTT. This rearrangement joins TRBV20-1 to TRBJ2-3; D not resolved. Germline V CDR1 and CDR2: DFQATT, SNEGSKA (reference sequence). The CDR3 length is 16 residues. Deletions cut 5 bases from V and 1 base from J, with 19 bases between.

There are a few counts of this clonotype. The rearrangement uses TRBV6-1 and TRBJ2-7; tentative D call: TRBD2 (7 bases). Trimming stripped 2 bases from V and 2 bases from J, with 19 bases between. The V gene's germline CDR1 is MNHNS and CDR2 SASEGT. This CDR3 comprises 17 residues. Here the CDR3 DNA reads TGTGCCAGCAGTGAATTTAGGGGGAGGGTATCCGCCTACGAGCAGTACTTC. Protein: CASSEFRGRVSAYEQYF.

In its sample, this clonotype was seen many times. The chain joins TRBV6-2 or TRBV6-3 to TRBJ1-2; no firm D call. V lost 4 bases to trimming and J lost 2 bases, with 11 bases between them. Germline V lookup: CDR1 MNHEY, CDR2 SVGEGT. The CDR3 contains 14 residues. In DNA, the CDR3 is TGTGCCAGCAGTTCGGGCCAACGAAACTATGGCTACACCTTC. It translates to CASSSGQRNYGYTF.

There are many counts of this clonotype. This chain uses TRBV12-3 or TRBV12-4 with TRBJ1-4; D remains unclear. Trimming pared 3 bases from V and 8 bases from J, leaving 10 bases between. The CDR3 is 13 residues long. The CDR3 DNA follows: TGTGCCAGCAGTTTTTTTGGCGAAGAAAAACTGTTTTTT. Translation gives CASSFFGEEKLFF.

This clonotype was detected ten times or more. The genes are TRBV7-2 and TRBJ1-2; D is possibly TRBD1 (6 bases). V dropped 2 bases and J dropped 0 bases, with 10 bases sitting between them. From germline, CDR1 is SGHTA and CDR2 FQGNSA. The CDR3 totals 15 residues. CDR3 coding DNA: TGTGCCAGCAGCTTATGGGACACAGCTAACTATGGCTACACCTTC. Translated: CASSLWDTANYGYTF.

This clonotype was seen repeatedly, ten times or more. The chain joins TRBV25-1 to TRBJ2-1; 7 nucleotides align to TRBD2. The CDR3 has 16 residues. Per the germline V gene, CDR1 is MGHDK and CDR2 is SYGVNS. Unmatched junction bases numbered 16, after V lost 7 bases and J lost 7 bases. The CDR3 region is CASTGRGRPTRNEQFF. Here the CDR3 DNA reads TGTGCCAGCACTGGGAGGGGCCGCCCCACGAGGAATGAGCAGTTCTTC.

This clonotype was detected only a few times. The DNA of the CDR3 is TGTGCCAGCGGGCTACGGCTAGCCAAAAACATTCAGTACTTC. Amino acids: CASGLRLAKNIQYF. The genes are TRBV5-6 and TRBJ2-4; the D is unclear. The germline V gene encodes CDR1 SGHDT and CDR2 YYEEEE. Trimming cost V 7 bases and J 0 bases, with 11 bases left between them. The CDR3 runs to 14 residues.

In its sample, this clonotype was seen many times. This rearrangement joins TRBV28 to TRBJ2-7, with 10 bases matching TRBD1. The germline CDR1 and CDR2 sequences are MDHEN and SYDVKM. With 3 bases clipped from V and 1 base from J, the junction kept 6 bases outside the gene matches. This CDR3 contains 16 residues. This CDR3 is CASSFWDRGLSYEQYF. The CDR3 DNA reads as TGTGCCAGCAGTTTTTGGGACAGGGGCCTATCCTACGAGCAGTACTTC.

A remark on this clonotype: This sequence may be a read error, since a much larger clone differs from it by one base. The chain couples TRBV7-2 to TRBJ2-7; D may be TRBD1 (5 bases). In germline, CDR1 is SGHTA, CDR2 FQGNSA. The CDR3 has 14 residues. CDR3 sequence (DNA): TGTGCCAGCAGCCAAGGCAGGGTTTCCTACGTGCAGTACTTC. Protein sequence: CASSQGRVSYVQYF.

The table lists this clonotype with many counts. This sequence joins TRBV5-1 and TRBJ2-1; possibly TRBD1 for D (6 bases). V shed 4 bases and J shed 5 bases, with 25 bases lying between them. The CDR3 has 18 amino acids. Germline CDR1 SGHRS, CDR2 YFSETQ. DNA of the CDR3: TGCGCCAGCAGCCCGTGGGCAGGGGCGAGGCTGACGAACAATGAGCAGTTCTTC. Encoded protein: CASSPWAGARLTNNEQFF.